This T cell receptor (beta chain) was found in a study of cytomegalovirus exposure and HLA in healthy donors. Regarding the study as a whole: Presence/absence analyses supposed approximately even sequencing depth among donors. Among CMV-associated TCR beta chains, most appeared HLA-restricted in a later analysis. According to reports, the classifier identified cytomegalovirus status with high specificity and sensitivity. The availability of immune exposure information extended only to CMV serostatus.

A note on this clone: Its antigen is undetermined.

Unmatched junction bases numbered 5, after V lost 5 bases and J lost 1 base. The germline gives CDR1 MGHRA, CDR2 YSYEKL. The CDR3 is made up of 18 amino acids. The primer mix had 60 Vbeta and 13 Jbeta primers. Some clones are missing from TCRdb's copy, which holds only in-frame ones; the method was immunoSEQ multiplex PCR. The repertoire holds approximately 150,000 clones, with around 76% as singletons. The clonotype was recovered from a man in his 60s in good health and CMV-seronegative. The V gene is TRBV4-1, the J gene TRBJ2-2; 15 nucleotides match TRBD2. Sequencing used PBMCs. CDR3 residues: CASSSRTSGGENTGELFF. The CDR3 coding sequence is TGCGCCAGCAGCTCAAGGACTAGCGGGGGGGAGAACACCGGGGAGCTGTTTTTT.